The 10 T cell receptor beta chains reported below all come from one sample, sequenced in a study of blood T cell repertoires in COVID-19. This table comes from immunoSEQ multiplex PCR, and its TCRdb copy is limited to in-frame clones, with some not included. This table holds approximately 56,000 clones, around four fifths found once. The sample was peripheral blood. These receptors all come from a woman of 80 years or more with acute or convalescent COVID-19.

The chain is built from TRBV19 and TRBJ2-3, with 10 bases lining up with TRBD2. The CDR3 is 15 amino acids. V trimming: 6 bases; J trimming: 0 bases; junction bases outside the gene matches: 3. CDR1 and CDR2 from the germline V gene are LNHDA and SQIVND (reference sequence). The CDR3, as DNA: TGTGCCAGTAGACGGACTAGCGGAAGCACAGATACGCAGTATTTT. Translated: CASRRTSGSTDTQYF.

The sample holds one count of this clone. The rearrangement uses TRBV2 and TRBJ2-1; D possibly corresponds to TRBD1 (7 bases). The germline gives CDR1 SNHLY, CDR2 FYNNEI. V was trimmed by 7 bases and J by 6 bases, leaving 13 bases between them. CDR3 length: 13 amino acids. In DNA form, the CDR3 reads TGTGCCAGCAACGGGCAGGGGGGCAATGAGCAGTTCTTC. Amino acids: CASNGQGGNEQFF.

This chain connects TRBV13 to TRBJ1-5, with D possibly matching TRBD1 (6 bases). The germline gives CDR1 PRHDT, CDR2 FYEKMQ (reference sequence). The CDR3 is 14 amino acids. Trimming cost V 3 bases and J 6 bases, with 12 bases left between them. The CDR3: CASSFYRVRQPQHF. The CDR3 DNA reads TGTGCCAGCAGCTTCTACAGGGTTCGTCAGCCCCAGCATTTT.

The chain is built from TRBV19 and TRBJ1-2; 7 bases are shared with TRBD1. Germline CDR1 and CDR2: LNHDA and SQIVND (reference sequence). Germline trimming cut 6 bases from V and 6 bases from J; bases unmatched to any gene: 10. The CDR3 sequence is 14 residues long. The CDR3 is CASSRRDSSHGYTF. Here the CDR3 DNA reads TGTGCCAGTAGCCGCCGGGACAGCTCACATGGCTACACCTTC. The full variable domain, rest sourced from reference TRBV19 and TRBJ1-2, is DGGITQSPKYLFRKEGQNVTLSCEQNLNHDAMYWYRQDPGQGLRLIYYSQIVNDFQKGDIAEGYSVSREKKESFPLTVTSAQKNPTAFYLCASSRRDSSHGYTFGSGTRLTVV.

This sequence joins TRBV7-9 and TRBJ1-2; TRBD1 matches 9 bases. The CDR3 is 13 amino acids. Germline-derived CDR1 and CDR2 are SEHNR and FQNEAQ (reference sequence). V dropped 5 bases and J dropped 7; count of bases not matched to a gene: 5. CDR3 in DNA: TGTGCCAGCAGCCCGGGGACAGGGCCTGGCTACACCTTC. Translated, it gives CASSPGTGPGYTF.

This rearrangement joins TRBV10-2 to TRBJ1-1; D remains ambiguous. The CDR3 consists of 13 residues. Germline V gives CDR1 WSHSY, CDR2 SAAADI. The V gene lost 2 bases and the J gene lost 7 bases, with 11 bases spanning the gap. This CDR3 is CASSEQNAGEAFF. The DNA for the CDR3 is TGCGCCAGCAGTGAGCAAAATGCCGGTGAAGCTTTCTTT.

This clone was observed a few times. This rearrangement joins TRBV30 to TRBJ1-2; 7 bases agree with TRBD1. There are 14 residues in the CDR3. V trimming: 4 bases; J trimming: 4 bases; junction bases outside the gene matches: 9. Germline CDR1 GTSNPN, CDR2 SVGIG (reference sequence). CDR3 coding DNA: TGTGCCTGGACAACAGGGGCTAGCGCCTATGGCTACACCTTC. This translates into CAWTTGASAYGYTF.

The chain is built from TRBV6-5 and TRBJ1-1; no clear D. The germline V gene has CDR1 MNHEY and CDR2 SVGAGI. V was trimmed by 0 bases and J by 1 base, leaving 6 bases between them. The CDR3 sequence is 14 residues long. Here the CDR3 DNA reads TGTGCCAGCAGTTACTCTGGGAGGAACACTGAAGCTTTCTTT. Translation gives CASSYSGRNTEAFF.

The chain joins TRBV11-2 to TRBJ2-5; unclear D gene. The CDR3 contains 11 residues. V lost 3 bases, J lost 3 bases, and 2 bases lay in between. The germline V gene encodes CDR1 SGHAT and CDR2 FQNNGV. CDR3 sequence reads: CASSFKETQYF. The CDR3 coding sequence is TGTGCCAGCAGCTTCAAAGAGACCCAGTACTTC.

The chain has TRBV5-1 and TRBJ1-6, with 7 positions matching TRBD1. CDR3 length: 14 residues. V lost 5 bases and J lost 7; bases outside the gene matches: 6. Germline V lookup: CDR1 SGHRS, CDR2 YFSETQ. The CDR3 nucleotides read TGCGCCAGCAGGGAAGGACAGGTCAATTCACCCCTCCACTTT. Its translation is CASREGQVNSPLHF.